A single sample gave rise to the 5 T cell receptor beta chains below, sequenced in a study of beta chain features in type 1 diabetes. Every bit of the isolated RNA underwent reverse transcription, so sequencing read expressed TCRB transcripts. This table comes from immunoSEQ multiplex PCR, and its TCRdb copy is limited to in-frame clones, with some not included. The sample consists of some 900,000 clones, about a sixth of them appearing once. Sequences were obtained from naive CD4+ T cells from blood. The origin of the receptors is a woman aged 18-35 years in good health.

This clone appeared a single time. The rearrangement uses TRBV6-1 and TRBJ2-7, with a possible D match to TRBD2 (6 bases). From germline, CDR1 is MNHNS and CDR2 SASEGT. The CDR3 loop spans 13 amino acids. The ends were cut back, 10 bases at V and 4 bases at J, with 17 bases in the middle. DNA for the CDR3: TGTGCCACTTCACTGGCGGGGAGTTACGAGCAGTACTTC. Residues: CATSLAGSYEQYF.

This rearrangement joins TRBV6-6 to TRBJ1-5; 8 bases match TRBD1. V shed 6 bases and J 3 bases; nucleotides not matched to a gene: 7. Germline CDR1 is MNHNY and CDR2 is SVGAGI (reference sequence). The CDR3 is 15 amino acids. Written as DNA, the CDR3 is TGTGCCAGCAGGACCCGACAGGGGCACAATCAGCCCCAGCATTTT. Protein product: CASRTRQGHNQPQHF.

The chain uses TRBV29-1 and TRBJ1-1; tentatively, D is TRBD1 (6 bases). CDR1 is SQVTM, CDR2 ANQGSEA, per germline. V lost 1 base and J 5 bases, leaving 14 bases between the germline ends. The length of the CDR3 is 14 residues. Here the CDR3 reads CSVEGQGPGTEAFF. The CDR3 DNA reads as TGCAGCGTTGAAGGGCAGGGGCCTGGTACTGAAGCTTTCTTT.

This clone has a handful of counts. This chain links TRBV28 with TRBJ2-7; 12 bases are a match to TRBD2. The germline CDR1 and CDR2 sequences are MDHEN and SYDVKM. This CDR3 spans 14 amino acids. The junction had 3 bases not matched to a gene; V was cut back by 6 bases and J by 3 bases. The CDR3: CASRGTSGYYEQYF. The DNA of the CDR3 is TGTGCCAGCAGGGGGACTAGCGGGTACTACGAGCAGTACTTC. Together with reference TRBV28 and TRBJ2-7, the CDR3 gives the full variable domain: DVKVTQSSRYLVKRTGEKVFLECVQDMDHENMFWYRQDPGLGLRLIYFSYDVKMKEKGDIPEGYSVSREKKERFSLILESASTNQTSMYLCASRGTSGYYEQYFGPGTRLTVT.

In this sample, this clone turned up a few times. The chain links TRBV7-8 to TRBJ1-2, with no clear D. The germline gives CDR1 SGHVS, CDR2 FQNEAQ. CDR3 size: 15 residues. Trimming left V 2 bases short and J 4 bases short, with 14 bases between. In DNA, the CDR3 is TGTGCCAGCAGCTTACGGCTCTCCAGCCGCTATGGCTACACCTTC. Translated: CASSLRLSSRYGYTF.